This T cell receptor beta chain appears in the sequencing data of a study of shared clonotypes between healthy human individuals. Libraries were prepared by immunoSEQ multiplex PCR; TCRdb keeps only in-frame clonotypes and omits some of them. The sample has 2 million to 2.5 million clones; around 95% are singletons. The CDR3 runs 13 residues. CDR1 and CDR2 (germline): MNHNS, SASEGT. The V end lost 8 bases, the J end lost 2 bases, and 12 bases lay between the germline ends. This sequence was found in a man between 18 and 35 years old in good health. The chain joins TRBV6-1 to TRBJ1-2; a weak D match, TRBD1 (5 bases). Sequenced: naive CD4+ T cells sorted from blood. Subset specified: CD45RA+ positively selected. The CDR3: CASEKGQNYGYTF. The CDR3 region has the DNA TGTGCCAGCGAGAAGGGGCAGAACTATGGCTACACCTTC.